These T cell receptor beta chains were read from a single sample in a study of blood T cell repertoires in COVID-19. Some clones are missing from TCRdb's copy, which holds only in-frame ones; the method was immunoSEQ multiplex PCR. The sample yields 200,000 to 300,000 clones, approximately 85% seen once. Source material: peripheral blood. All receptors come from a human donor in a cohort sampled during active COVID-19. The CDR3 runs from the conserved cysteine through the conserved F or W. Fields, in order: CDR3 length, V gene, clone size, D gene, J gene, CDR3 DNA, CDR3 protein. The D gene is left open where the match is weak. Clone sizes are given selectively: once, few, many, or a class where the clone is expanded.

14	TRBV6-2/TRBV6-3	-	TRBD1	TRBJ1-2	TGTGCCAGCAGTTCGGACAGGGGTAACTATGGCTACACCTTC	CASSSDRGNYGYTF
18	TRBV3-1/TRBV3-2	-	-	TRBJ2-1	TGTGCCAGCAGCCAACCCGGGGTGGGTGGGAGATATTCCAATGAGCAGTTCTTC	CASSQPGVGGRYSNEQFF
12	TRBV28	once	-	TRBJ1-1	TGTGCCAGCAGCCCCTTGAACACTGAAGCTTTCTTT	CASSPLNTEAFF
16	TRBV5-6	once	TRBD1	TRBJ1-1	TGTGCCAGCAGCTTTTCGGGACAGGGGATGAACACTGAAGCTTTCTTT	CASSFSGQGMNTEAFF
15	TRBV5-4	-	-	TRBJ2-7	TGTGCCAGCAGCCGTCCGGGACAACCAACCTACGAGCAGTACTTC	CASSRPGQPTYEQYF
13	TRBV7-2	few	TRBD1	TRBJ2-7	TGTGCCAGCAGCCCTCCGACAGGGCGAGGGCAGTACTTC	CASSPPTGRGQYF
18	TRBV18	-	-	TRBJ2-7	TGTGCCAGCTCTCCCCGGACCGGCGTGGGGGCAAGCTCCTACGAGCAGTACTTC	CASSPRTGVGASSYEQYF
14	TRBV19	-	-	TRBJ1-2	TGTGCCAGTAGTATAGATGACAGTAACTATGGCTACACCTTC	CASSIDDSNYGYTF
15	TRBV3-1/TRBV3-2	many	-	TRBJ1-5	TGTGCCAGCAGCCAAGATCTACAGGGCGGTCAGCCCCAGCATTTT	CASSQDLQGGQPQHF
16	TRBV11-2	-	TRBD1	TRBJ2-7	TGTGCCAGCAGCTTAGAGGGACAGGCGGTCCGCTACGAGCAGTACTTC	CASSLEGQAVRYEQYF
15	TRBV7-2	-	-	TRBJ2-5	TGTGCCAGCAGCCTCCGTTCTGGAGGGCATGAGACCCAGTACTTC	CASSLRSGGHETQYF
14	TRBV4-1	-	-	TRBJ1-2	TGCGCCAGCACTGGCCCTTCCGGCGGGGATGGCTACACCTTC	CASTGPSGGDGYTF
14	TRBV6-5	once	-	TRBJ1-1	TGTGCCAGCAAACCGAACAGGGCGGCCACTGAAGCTTTCTTT	CASKPNRAATEAFF
13	TRBV10-2	-	-	TRBJ1-2	TGCGCCAGCAGTGACGACAGAAACTATGGCTACACCTTC	CASSDDRNYGYTF
13	TRBV7-9	-	-	TRBJ1-1	TGTGCCAGCACCAGAGGGTCGAACACTGAAGCTTTCTTT	CASTRGSNTEAFF
15	TRBV7-2	-	-	TRBJ2-7	TGTGCCAGCAGCTTAGTCGTGAGCGCATCCTACGAGCAGTACTTC	CASSLVVSASYEQYF
16	TRBV4-2	-	TRBD2	TRBJ2-7	TGTGCCAGCAGCCAAGATAGGGGGACTAGCGGGTACGAGCAGTACTTC	CASSQDRGTSGYEQYF
15	TRBV7-2	-	TRBD1	TRBJ1-6	TGTGCCAGCAGCGGACCAGGGGGCGAAGTATCGGCCCTCCACTTT	CASSGPGGEVSALHF
15	TRBV10-1	-	TRBD1	TRBJ2-7	TGCGCCAGCAGTGAACCGGGACAGGGACCCTACGAGCAGTACTTC	CASSEPGQGPYEQYF
14	TRBV9	-	-	TRBJ1-2	TGTGCCAGCAGCGTAGATACAGGGTTCTATGGCTACACCTTC	CASSVDTGFYGYTF
14	TRBV5-1	-	-	TRBJ1-1	TGCGCCAGCAGCCCCGGACAGATAAACACTGAAGCTTTCTTT	CASSPGQINTEAFF
14	TRBV7-6	-	TRBD1	TRBJ1-5	TGTGCCAGCAGCCGGACAGGGGGTTATCAGCCCCAGCATTTT	CASSRTGGYQPQHF
15	TRBV6-1	-	-	TRBJ1-5	TGTGCCAGCAGTGAAGCCCCAGGGCCCAATCAGCCCCAGCATTTT	CASSEAPGPNQPQHF
17	TRBV7-2	-	-	TRBJ2-7	TGTGCCAGCAGCTTTAAGGAAGGGCTAGCGCACTCCTACGAGCAGTACTTC	CASSFKEGLAHSYEQYF
12	TRBV14	-	-	TRBJ2-2	TGTGCCAGCAGCCAATACGGCGGGGAGCTGTTTTTT	CASSQYGGELFF
13	TRBV15	-	TRBD1	TRBJ1-1	TGTGCCACCAGCAAAAAGACAGGGCCTGAAGCTTTCTTT	CATSKKTGPEAFF
17	TRBV19	-	TRBD1	TRBJ1-3	TGTGCCAGTAGTACCCTCTTGACAGGGAGCTCTGGAAACACCATATATTTT	CASSTLLTGSSGNTIYF
14	TRBV6-5	-	-	TRBJ1-1	TGTGCCAGCAGTTACAACCAGGTGGGCACTGAAGCTTTCTTT	CASSYNQVGTEAFF
13	TRBV7-6	once	-	TRBJ2-7	TGTGCCAGCAGCTTAGATGCCGGCTACGAGCAGTACTTC	CASSLDAGYEQYF
15	TRBV6-2/TRBV6-3	few	-	TRBJ2-7	TGTGCCAGCAGTTACGGTGGGGGCTCGACCTACGAGCAGTACTTC	CASSYGGGSTYEQYF
17	TRBV7-6	-	TRBD2	TRBJ2-7	TGTGCCAGCAGCTTGGGGACTAGCGGAACTTTCTCCTACGAGCAGTACTTC	CASSLGTSGTFSYEQYF
16	TRBV4-3	-	TRBD1	TRBJ2-7	TGCGCCAGCAGCCAAGAGGACCAGGGGGCGAGGTACGAGCAGTACTTC	CASSQEDQGARYEQYF
15	TRBV28	-	TRBD1	TRBJ1-2	TGTGCCAGCAGTTCAACCGGGACAGGGGTCCCTGGCTACACCTTC	CASSSTGTGVPGYTF
13	TRBV19	-	-	TRBJ2-7	TGTGCCAGTAGCGGGGGGCAATCCTACGAGCAGTACTTC	CASSGGQSYEQYF
20	TRBV10-2	-	TRBD2	TRBJ2-7	TGCGCCAGCAGTAGAACCGGGAGTGGGGGACTAGGGGCCTCCCTATACGAGCAGTACTTC	CASSRTGSGGLGASLYEQYF
18	TRBV5-8	-	-	TRBJ2-7	TGTGCCAGCAGCTTGGAGGAGTTCGGGTCCCGAAAGCCCTACGAGCAGTACTTC	CASSLEEFGSRKPYEQYF
15	TRBV6-6	-	TRBD1	TRBJ1-1	TGTGCCAGCAGTTATTCCGGACAGGGGGCCCCTGAAGCTTTCTTT	CASSYSGQGAPEAFF
16	TRBV28	-	TRBD1	TRBJ2-7	TGTGCCAGCAGTTTCCGCGCCGGGACAGGCGGCTACGAGCAGTACTTC	CASSFRAGTGGYEQYF
15	TRBV5-1	few	-	TRBJ2-2	TGCGCCAGCAGCCCCAACCAGGGGAGCACCGGGGAGCTGTTTTTT	CASSPNQGSTGELFF
15	TRBV27	-	TRBD2	TRBJ2-7	TGTGCCAGCAGTTCCAGACTAGCGGGTTCCTACGAGCAGTACTTC	CASSSRLAGSYEQYF
13	TRBV10-3	-	-	TRBJ2-7	TGTGCCACCGGGACTGCCCACAACTACGAGCAGTACTTC	CATGTAHNYEQYF
15	TRBV19	-	-	TRBJ1-6	TGTGCCAGTAGTATCGATACAGGAGGGAATTCACCCCTCCACTTT	CASSIDTGGNSPLHF
16	TRBV5-1	-	TRBD2	TRBJ2-1	TGCGCCAGCAGCTTGACTAGCGGGGGTGACTACAATGAGCAGTTCTTC	CASSLTSGGDYNEQFF
13	TRBV4-1	-	-	TRBJ1-4	TGCGCCAGCAGCCAGCTAGGGGGTGAAAAACTGTTTTTT	CASSQLGGEKLFF